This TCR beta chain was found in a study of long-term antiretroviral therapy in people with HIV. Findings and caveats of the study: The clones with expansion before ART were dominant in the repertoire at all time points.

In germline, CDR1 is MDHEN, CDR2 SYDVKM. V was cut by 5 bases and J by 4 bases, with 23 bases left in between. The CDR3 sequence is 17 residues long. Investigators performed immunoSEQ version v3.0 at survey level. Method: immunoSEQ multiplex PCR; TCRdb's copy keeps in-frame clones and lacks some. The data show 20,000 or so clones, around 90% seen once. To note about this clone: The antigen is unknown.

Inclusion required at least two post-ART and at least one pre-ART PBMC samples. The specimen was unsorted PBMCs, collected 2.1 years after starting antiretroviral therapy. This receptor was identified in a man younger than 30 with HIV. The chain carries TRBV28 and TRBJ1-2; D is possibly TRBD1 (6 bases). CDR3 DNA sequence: TGTGCCAGCAGTCTACCCGGGGGGCCAGGACTTTTCTATGGCTACACCTTC. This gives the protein CASSLPGGPGLFYGYTF.